The present T cell receptor beta chain was sequenced within a study of identical twins. cDNA molecules carried unique molecular identifiers, and template switching added a universal primer site. TCRdb reprocessed the 5' RACE reads with MiXCR, giving one entry per CDR3 protein. The sample holds some 320,000 distinct CDR3 sequences, roughly 12% seen once. The study's findings and limits: Abundant cord blood beta clonotypes carried fewer insertions; memory repertoires showed none. Compared with models, monozygotic twins showed more out-of-frame TCR alpha sharing. Conclusions leaned on cross-sectional statistical analysis and did not track the same donors over time.

In germline, CDR1 is DFQATT, CDR2 SNEGSKA (reference sequence). This CDR3 has 16 residues. The V end was cut by 0 bases, the J end by 6 bases, with 17 bases between. In the case of this clonotype: Its matching antigen is unknown.

Separately, the same data were catalogued under a study of yellow fever vaccine responses in identical twins.

The sequenced material came from CD8+ T cells sorted from blood. V is TRBV20-1 and J is TRBJ2-2; possibly TRBD1 for D (5 bases). The clonotype was recovered from a woman between 18 and 29 years old in good health. The CDR3 nucleotides are TGCAGTGCTAGAGAAGCAGGGTTCGCCGGTCCCGGGGAGCTGTTTTTT. Residues: CSAREAGFAGPGELFF.